These 21 T cell receptor beta chains share one sample of origin, sequenced in a study of blood T cell repertoires in COVID-19. TCRdb's table, derived via immunoSEQ multiplex PCR, lists solely in-frame clones and lacks some. Of some 300,000 clones in the sample, nearly 90% were seen once. Specimen: peripheral blood. These receptor sequences come from a woman aged 40 to 50 with COVID-19, enrolled during active disease.

The chain joins TRBV19 to TRBJ2-2; D remains unclear. The CDR3 is 13 amino acids. Germline loops: CDR1 LNHDA, CDR2 SQIVND (reference sequence). Trimming removed 3 bases at V and 6 bases at J, with 8 bases between. In nucleotides, the CDR3 is TGTGCCAGTAGTATGCTTGCAGCCGGGGAGCTGTTTTTT. It specifies CASSMLAAGELFF. Variable domain in full (rest from reference TRBV19 and TRBJ2-2): DGGITQSPKYLFRKEGQNVTLSCEQNLNHDAMYWYRQDPGQGLRLIYYSQIVNDFQKGDIAEGYSVSREKKESFPLTVTSAQKNPTAFYLCASSMLAAGELFFGEGSRLTVL.

The rearrangement joins TRBV6-2 or TRBV6-3 to TRBJ2-7; 8 bases line up with TRBD1. Per germline, CDR1 MNHEY and CDR2 SVGEGT. CDR3 length: 17 amino acids. V lost 0 bases to trimming and J lost 4 bases; unmatched junction nucleotides: 11. The CDR3 spells CASSYSSRTGTRYEQYF. CDR3 sequence (DNA): TGTGCCAGCAGTTACTCCTCCCGGACAGGGACCCGTTACGAGCAGTACTTC.

This clone was detected only a few times. V gene TRBV19 combines with J gene TRBJ1-2; D call uncertain. CDR3 length: 12 amino acids. Germline values: CDR1 LNHDA, CDR2 SQIVND (reference sequence). Trimming took 2 bases from V and 7 from J, leaving 8 bases between them. Here the CDR3 reads CASSISAGGYTF. The CDR3 nucleotides are TGTGCCAGTAGTATATCGGCAGGTGGCTACACCTTC.

The rearrangement uses TRBV15 and TRBJ1-5; D is ambiguous. CDR1 is LNHNV and CDR2 is YYDKDF in the germline V gene (reference sequence). This CDR3 has 14 amino acids. With 5 bases removed from V and 1 base from J, the gap between germline ends came to 9 bases. CDR3 DNA sequence: TGTGCCACCAGCCGTGGGAGAAGCAATCAGCCCCAGCATTTT. Protein sequence: CATSRGRSNQPQHF.

This chain links TRBV11-3 with TRBJ1-1, with a tentative D call TRBD1 (5 bases). The CDR3 covers 14 residues. Between the trimmed V and J ends, which lost 6 bases and 4 bases, there was a span of 15 bases. The germline V gene encodes CDR1 SGHNT and CDR2 YENEEA. CDR3 bases: TGTGCCAGCAGTAAGGAGGGGCGTGTCACTGAAGCTTTCTTT. This sequence encodes CASSKEGRVTEAFF. The full variable domain, rest sourced from reference TRBV11-3 and TRBJ1-1, is EAGVVQSPRYKIIEKKQPVAFWCNPISGHNTLYWYLQNLGQGPELLIRYENEEAVDDSQLPKDRFSAERLKGVDSTLKIQPAELGDSAVYLCASSKEGRVTEAFFGQGTRLTVV.

This chain links TRBV23-1 with TRBJ2-2; D not resolved. TRBV23-1 is an open reading frame whose function is uncertain. This CDR3 contains 13 residues. The V end lost 3 bases, the J end lost 6 bases, and 8 bases lay between the germline ends. CDR3 in amino acids: CASSHILAGELFF. Here the CDR3 DNA reads TGCGCCAGCAGTCACATATTAGCCGGGGAGCTGTTTTTT.

The V gene is TRBV27, the J gene TRBJ2-1; D is unresolved. From germline, CDR1 is MNHEY and CDR2 SMNVEV (reference sequence). The ends were cut back, 1 base at V and 6 bases at J, with 10 bases in the middle. This CDR3 has 14 amino acids. CDR3 sequence: CASSLFKPGNEQFF. In DNA, the CDR3 is TGTGCCAGCAGTTTATTTAAGCCAGGCAATGAGCAGTTCTTC.

This clone appeared a few times. The rearrangement links TRBV27 to TRBJ1-6, with D perhaps matching TRBD1 (5 bases). The V and J ends lost 3 bases and 8 bases respectively, with 14 bases between them. CDR3 length: 15 amino acids. CDR1 MNHEY and CDR2 SMNVEV come from the germline V gene (reference sequence). The CDR3 here is CASSLTVSLDSPLHF. The CDR3 bases are TGTGCCAGCAGTTTGACAGTGTCCCTAGATTCACCCCTCCACTTT.

The chain joins TRBV5-6 to TRBJ1-6; tentative D call: TRBD1 (5 bases). The V and J ends lost 4 bases and 9 bases respectively, with 14 bases between them. Germline lookup yields CDR1 SGHDT and CDR2 YYEEEE. The CDR3 sequence is 14 residues long. The CDR3 region has the DNA TGTGCCAGCAGCCCAGACGCCCAGGGTTCACCCCTCCACTTT. As protein: CASSPDAQGSPLHF.

This clone came up once. The chain joins TRBV29-1 to TRBJ1-1; D possibly corresponds to TRBD1 (6 bases). The ends were cut back, 4 bases at V and 7 bases at J, with 10 bases in the middle. This CDR3 is 11 amino acids long. Germline CDR1 SQVTM, CDR2 ANQGSEA. DNA of the CDR3: TGCAGCGTTGTCACAGGGATTGAAGCTTTCTTT. It yields the protein CSVVTGIEAFF.

The J gene is TRBJ2-7, the V gene TRBV29-1, with TRBD2 identical over 7 bases. V lost 7 bases and J lost 5; bases outside the gene matches: 8. The CDR3 sequence is 12 residues long. Germline CDR1 is SQVTM and CDR2 is ANQGSEA. For the CDR3, the DNA is TGCAGCGCCCGTGGGGGGGATGACGAGCAGTACTTC. This gives the protein CSARGGDDEQYF.

This clone was observed a handful of times. The chain couples TRBV5-5 to TRBJ1-5, with D possibly TRBD1 on 5 matching bases. Germline V gene data show CDR1 as SGHKS and CDR2 as YYEKEE (reference sequence). Trimming left V 4 bases short and J 3 bases short, with 14 bases between. The length of the CDR3 is 15 residues. CDR3 residues: CASSPAGPDNQPQHF. The DNA of the CDR3 is TGTGCCAGCAGCCCGGCGGGACCTGACAATCAGCCCCAGCATTTT. Full variable domain (missing parts from reference TRBV5-5 and TRBJ1-5): DAGVTQSPTHLIKTRGQQVTLRCSPISGHKSVSWYQQVLGQGPQFIFQYYEKEERGRGNFPDRFSARQFPNYSSELNVNALLLGDSALYLCASSPAGPDNQPQHFGDGTRLSIL.

This chain joins TRBV6-1 and TRBJ2-1; the D gene is possibly TRBD2 (6 bases). The germline CDR1 and CDR2 sequences are MNHNS and SASEGT. The CDR3 runs 15 residues. Trimming removed 1 base from V and 1 base from J, with 8 bases in between. The chain's CDR3 is CASSEGRGSYNEQFF. In DNA, the CDR3 is TGTGCCAGCAGTGAAGGGAGGGGTTCCTACAATGAGCAGTTCTTC.

This clone came up once. The chain employs TRBV5-1 and TRBJ2-3, with 16 bases identical to TRBD2. This CDR3 spans 18 amino acids. Germline V gives CDR1 SGHRS, CDR2 YFSETQ. J lost 5 bases, V lost 4 bases, and 10 bases had no gene match. The CDR3 bases are TGCGCCAGCAGCCCGGGACTAGCGGGGGGGCGCATTCTAGATACGCAGTATTTT. Protein product: CASSPGLAGGRILDTQYF.

V gene TRBV27 combines with J gene TRBJ2-5; 9 bases align to TRBD2. The length of the CDR3 is 17 residues. V shed 3 bases, J shed 2 bases, and the junction held 10 bases outside the gene matches. CDR1 MNHEY and CDR2 SMNVEV come from the germline V gene (reference sequence). In DNA, the CDR3 is TGTGCCAGCAGTTTGAACCCTAGCGGGACGCCTCAAGAGACCCAGTACTTC. Translation: CASSLNPSGTPQETQYF.

The chain employs TRBV7-2 and TRBJ2-2, with 8 positions matching TRBD2. With 2 bases clipped from V and 4 bases from J, the junction kept 9 bases outside the gene matches. The CDR3 sequence is 17 residues long. In germline, CDR1 is SGHTA, CDR2 FQGNSA. CDR3 region: CASSLTGGGPFTGELFF. The CDR3 DNA reads TGTGCCAGCAGCTTAACCGGCGGGGGGCCGTTCACCGGGGAGCTGTTTTTT.

The J gene is TRBJ1-1, the V gene TRBV4-3, with D perhaps matching TRBD1 (6 bases). With 6 bases removed from V and 1 base from J, the gap between germline ends came to 12 bases. Germline CDR1 LGHNA, CDR2 YSLEER. CDR3 size: 14 residues. The CDR3: CASRKGQTNTEAFF. The CDR3 DNA reads TGCGCCAGCAGAAAGGGACAAACGAACACTGAAGCTTTCTTT.

This clone showed up just once. V and J are TRBV28 and TRBJ1-2, with TRBD1 matching over 8 bases. V dropped 6 bases and J dropped 7; count of bases not matched to a gene: 10. Germline V gene data show CDR1 as MDHEN and CDR2 as SYDVKM. The CDR3 loop spans 14 amino acids. This CDR3 reads CASSRSTGGPGYTF. The DNA for the CDR3 is TGTGCCAGCAGCCGATCCACAGGGGGACCTGGCTACACCTTC.

The CDR3 protein is CASSLTDLEQFF. The CDR3 region has the DNA TGTGCCAGCAGCTTGACAGATCTTGAGCAGTTCTTC. V is TRBV5-4 and J is TRBJ2-1; unclear D gene. The CDR3 runs 12 residues. Germline loops: CDR1 SGHNT, CDR2 YYREEE (reference sequence). The ends were cut back, 1 base at V and 9 bases at J, with 8 bases in the middle.

The chain is built from TRBV11-2 and TRBJ1-3; weak D call: TRBD1 (6 bases). The V gene's germline CDR1 is SGHAT and CDR2 FQNNGV. The CDR3 has 15 residues. Trimming left V 0 bases short and J 6 bases short, with 12 bases between. CDR3 in DNA: TGTGCCAGCAGCTTAGAAAGGGCAGGGGAAAACACCATATATTTT. This encodes CASSLERAGENTIYF.

This chain connects TRBV6-2 or TRBV6-3 to TRBJ1-5; D gene unclear. The V and J ends lost 6 bases and 7 bases respectively, with 16 bases between them. The CDR3 is made up of 14 amino acids. The germline CDR1 and CDR2 sequences are MNHEY and SVGEGT. The CDR3 DNA reads as TGTGCCAGCAGCCGAATTTCGGGTTCGCAGCCCCAGCATTTT. This gives the protein CASSRISGSQPQHF.